This T cell receptor beta chain originates from a study of tumor-infiltrating lymphocytes in primary liver carcinoma. The approximately 20-31 mg bulk tissue piece was not sorted before simultaneous RNA and DNA extraction. Many counts were recorded for this clonotype. A constant-region primer primed TCR beta cDNA synthesis from 400 to 550 ng of total RNA. Libraries for TCR beta were built through three nested multiplex PCR rounds, which together made up a slightly modified ARM-PCR procedure. Rounds one and two of PCR, each of 10 cycles, were primed with TRBV1-TRBV30 forward primers and a C-beta reverse primer. TCRdb ran MiXCR on the multiplex PCR reads and lists one entry per CDR3 protein. The table records tens of thousands of distinct CDR3 sequences, 70% to 85% of them present only once. V dropped 7 bases and J dropped 1 base, with 10 bases sitting between them. Per the germline V gene, CDR1 is LNHDA and CDR2 is SQIVND (reference sequence). The CDR3 runs to 14 residues.

This chain joins TRBV19 and TRBJ2-2; tentatively, D is TRBD2 (5 bases). The clonotype comes from a man aged 40-49 years with primary liver carcinoma and hepatitis B virus infection. The sample consisted of liver tumor tissue from sampling region 2. Indicated subset: tumor region T2, inferior pole. CDR3 sequence reads: CASIRTVNTGELFF. For the CDR3, the DNA is TGTGCCAGTATTCGGACTGTGAACACCGGGGAGCTGTTTTTT.